Here is one TCR beta chain with its context. TCRdb re-derived calls from the PCR reads in MiXCR, one entry per CDR3 protein. The table shows some 84,000 distinct CDR3 sequences, with over 40% occurring only once. The record originates from a study of CDR3 diversity in severe acne. The V gene's germline CDR1 is SGHVS and CDR2 FNYEAQ. The CDR3 has 14 residues. J was trimmed by 7 bases and V by 5 bases; bases with no gene match: 3. The sample comprised blood. The TCR was taken from a male donor in good health, without acne. The J gene is TRBJ1-4, the V gene TRBV7-6; TRBD1 agrees at 11 bases. The CDR3 reads CASSPGTGGEKLFF. DNA of the CDR3: TGTGCCAGCAGCCCTGGGACAGGGGGTGAAAAACTGTTTTTT.